These 32 T cell receptor beta chains share one sample of origin, sequenced in a study of shared clonotypes between healthy human individuals. The protocol was immunoSEQ multiplex PCR, while the TCRdb copy is restricted to in-frame clones and leaves out a portion. The sample has 1.5 million to 2.5 million clones, about 95% seen once. Naive CD8 cells comprised CD45RO-negative, CCR7-positively selected cells, excluding terminally differentiated effector memory CD45RA+ cells. Sequences were obtained from naive CD8+ T cells sorted from blood. The source is a man between 18 and 29 years old in good health.

The chain combines TRBV6-1 with TRBJ1-1; D is unresolved. Per germline, CDR1 MNHNS and CDR2 SASEGT. V was cut by 3 bases and J by 8 bases, with 7 bases left in between. This CDR3 has 11 residues. Here the CDR3 DNA reads TGTGCCAGCAGTGAGCATGAAGAAGCTTTCTTT. This sequence encodes CASSEHEEAFF.

The chain joins TRBV4-1 to TRBJ2-7; weak D call: TRBD1 (6 bases). Looked up from germline, CDR1 is MGHRA and CDR2 is YSYEKL. V lost 0 bases to trimming and J lost 0 bases, with 9 bases between them. The CDR3 consists of 15 residues. The CDR3 reads CASSQERQVSYEQYF. The CDR3 DNA sequence: TGCGCCAGCAGCCAAGAACGACAGGTCTCCTACGAGCAGTACTTC.

This chain links TRBV11-2 with TRBJ2-3, with D perhaps TRBD2 (6 bases). Germline V gene data show CDR1 as SGHAT and CDR2 as FQNNGV. The V end lost 5 bases, the J end lost 2 bases, and 14 bases lay between the germline ends. There are 15 residues in the CDR3. The CDR3 spells CASSGTLMNTDTQYF. For the CDR3, the DNA is TGTGCCAGCAGCGGGACTTTAATGAACACAGATACGCAGTATTTT.

The gene calls are TRBV5-1 and TRBJ2-1, with 13 bases fitting TRBD2. Germline V gene data show CDR1 as SGHRS and CDR2 as YFSETQ. V gave up 4 bases and J gave up 8 bases; unmatched junction bases: 9. The length of the CDR3 is 16 residues. Here the CDR3 DNA reads TGCGCCAGCAGCCTCAGGACTAGCGGGGGCACCGATGAGCAGTTCTTC. Protein sequence: CASSLRTSGGTDEQFF.

Comment on this clone: Other DNA sequences within the sample encode an identical CDR3. The chain couples TRBV28 to TRBJ1-1, with unresolved D. Trimming stripped 3 bases from V and 1 base from J, with 6 bases between. From germline, CDR1 is MDHEN and CDR2 SYDVKM. There are 13 residues in the CDR3. This chain's CDR3 is CASSLSENTEAFF. CDR3 DNA sequence: TGTGCCAGCAGTTTGTCCGAGAACACTGAAGCTTTCTTT.

V is TRBV7-8 and J is TRBJ1-4; a possible D gene is TRBD1 (5 bases). Germline CDR1 reads SGHVS; CDR2 reads FQNEAQ. V dropped 2 bases and J dropped 3 bases, with 16 bases sitting between them. This CDR3 region has 17 residues. CDR3 DNA sequence: TGTGCCAGCAGCTTACCGACAGAAGGGTGGTCTAATGAAAAACTGTTTTTT. Translating it yields CASSLPTEGWSNEKLFF.

The V call is TRBV6-1, the J call TRBJ1-2; 8 bases agree with TRBD1. Germline V gene lookup returns CDR1 MNHNS and CDR2 SASEGT. The J segment lost 6 bases and the V segment lost 4 bases, leaving 4 bases of the junction unmatched. The CDR3 extends over 13 amino acids. This CDR3 reads CASSGQGAHGYTF. As DNA, the CDR3 is TGTGCCAGCAGTGGGCAGGGGGCGCATGGCTACACCTTC.

V gene TRBV7-9 combines with J gene TRBJ2-7; D is perhaps TRBD1 (6 bases). Germline assignment: CDR1 SEHNR and CDR2 FQNEAQ (reference sequence). The germline V and J ends were trimmed by 5 bases and 5 bases, with 22 bases remaining between them. This CDR3 contains 16 residues. This CDR3 reads CASSPLGSQGLHEQYF. In DNA, the CDR3 is TGTGCCAGCAGCCCCCTGGGGTCGCAGGGGCTCCACGAGCAGTACTTC.

The V call is TRBV27, the J call TRBJ1-1; D gene ambiguous. The CDR3 is made up of 16 amino acids. Germline CDR1 MNHEY, CDR2 SMNVEV (reference sequence). The V end was cut by 3 bases, the J end by 1 base, with 15 bases between. This CDR3 reads CASSFQPADKNTEAFF. The CDR3 DNA sequence: TGTGCCAGCAGTTTCCAGCCGGCGGATAAGAACACTGAAGCTTTCTTT.

Concerning this clone itself: The junction differs from germline at one of its ends, possibly a read error. The V gene is TRBV10-3, the J gene TRBJ1-3; no definite D call. This CDR3 region has 11 residues. The germline gives CDR1 ENHRY, CDR2 SYGVKD. CDR3 amino acids: CAIRDGNTIYF. DNA for the CDR3: TGTGCCATCCGTGATGGAAACACCATATATTTT.

This chain connects TRBV28 to TRBJ2-2, with 12 bases identical to TRBD1. This CDR3 spans 18 amino acids. CDR1 and CDR2 (germline): MDHEN, SYDVKM. V dropped 2 bases and J dropped 6; count of bases not matched to a gene: 10. The DNA for the CDR3 is TGTGCCAGCAGTTTAATACCCGGGACAGGGGGCCCGGCCGGGGAGCTGTTTTTT. This encodes CASSLIPGTGGPAGELFF.

For the CDR3, the DNA is TGCGCCAGCAGCCAAGAGTCAGGGGGCCTTTATGGCTACACCTTC. Translated: CASSQESGGLYGYTF. The rearrangement links TRBV4-1 to TRBJ1-2, with TRBD1 matching over 8 bases. CDR3 length equals 15 residues. Germline V gene sequence: CDR1 MGHRA, CDR2 YSYEKL. J lost 5 bases, V lost 0 bases, and 5 bases had no gene match.

The chain recombines TRBV9 with TRBJ2-1; D is possibly TRBD2 (7 bases). The V gene's germline CDR1 is SGDLS and CDR2 YYNGEE. Trimming pared 4 bases from V and 8 bases from J, leaving 16 bases between. The CDR3 extends over 14 amino acids. Here the CDR3 DNA reads TGTGCCAGCAGCCCCTGGGGGGGCTCCGATGAGCAGTTCTTC. This sequence encodes CASSPWGGSDEQFF.

The CDR3 loop is CASSQDERGALEKLFF. In nucleotides, the CDR3 is TGCGCCAGCAGCCAAGATGAAAGGGGGGCGTTGGAAAAACTGTTTTTT. This chain joins TRBV4-1 and TRBJ1-4; tentative D call: TRBD1 (6 bases). The CDR3 length is 16 residues. Germline loops: CDR1 MGHRA, CDR2 YSYEKL. Trimming removed 0 bases at V and 8 bases at J, with 16 bases between.

The chain has TRBV30 and TRBJ2-7; tentatively, D is TRBD2 (6 bases). The V and J ends lost 0 bases and 7 bases respectively, with 13 bases between them. Per germline, CDR1 GTSNPN and CDR2 SVGIG (reference sequence). This CDR3 has 13 amino acids. The CDR3 DNA is TGTGCCTGGAGTGTACAAGCGGGCGAGGAGCAGTACTTC. Its protein is CAWSVQAGEEQYF.

The chain links TRBV4-1 to TRBJ1-2; D may be TRBD1 (6 bases). The CDR3 length is 17 residues. The germline CDR1 and CDR2 sequences are MGHRA and YSYEKL. V was clipped by 0 bases and J by 6 bases, with 20 bases between them. The CDR3 bases are TGCGCCAGCAGCCAAGAAGAGAGGGGGGCGGAGGACGATGGCTACACCTTC. Translating it yields CASSQEERGAEDDGYTF.

This clone was recorded once. The chain carries TRBV5-4 and TRBJ2-3; 8 nucleotides align to TRBD2. V gave up 2 bases and J gave up 1 base; unmatched junction bases: 6. Germline-derived CDR1 and CDR2 are SGHNT and YYREEE (reference sequence). The CDR3 is 16 amino acids. The DNA for the CDR3 is TGTGCCAGCAGCTTCCTTCGGGAGGGCGGCACAGATACGCAGTATTTT. This encodes CASSFLREGGTDTQYF.

This chain links TRBV21-1 with TRBJ2-7. TRBV21-1 is labeled a pseudogene. The CDR3 spans 12 residues. The CDR3 DNA follows: TGTGCCGGAAAGGGACCGGACTACGAGCAGTACTTC. Residues: CAGKGPDYEQYF.

The rearrangement joins TRBV7-2 to TRBJ2-7; no reliable D call. The CDR3 length is 14 residues. Trimming removed 5 bases at V and 3 bases at J, with 14 bases between. Germline CDR1 is SGHTA and CDR2 is FQGNSA. In DNA form, the CDR3 reads TGTGCCAGCAGCCTTCCCGAACAGATCTACGAGCAGTACTTC. Its protein is CASSLPEQIYEQYF.

The chain couples TRBV9 to TRBJ1-2; D possibly corresponds to TRBD1 (5 bases). The V end lost 0 bases, the J end lost 7 bases, and 13 bases lay between the germline ends. Looked up from germline, CDR1 is SGDLS and CDR2 is YYNGEE. This CDR3 comprises 14 residues. This chain's CDR3 is CASSVGEGAGGYTF. The CDR3 DNA follows: TGTGCCAGCAGCGTAGGTGAAGGGGCAGGTGGCTACACCTTC.

Comment on this clone: Other DNA sequences in the sample encode the same CDR3. The chain links TRBV9 to TRBJ2-3, with D perhaps matching TRBD2 (6 bases). Germline V gene sequence: CDR1 SGDLS, CDR2 YYNGEE. The ends were cut back, 0 bases at V and 6 bases at J, with 8 bases in the middle. The CDR3 is 13 amino acids. CDR3 in amino acids: CASSVEGGDTQYF. Written as DNA, the CDR3 is TGTGCCAGCAGCGTAGAAGGAGGGGATACGCAGTATTTT.

The V gene is TRBV7-9, the J gene TRBJ2-7; 7 nucleotides match TRBD1. V shed 2 bases, J shed 5 bases, and the junction held 6 bases outside the gene matches. There are 14 residues in the CDR3. Germline loops: CDR1 SEHNR, CDR2 FQNEAQ (reference sequence). The DNA for the CDR3 is TGTGCCAGCAGCTTATCCACAGGGGTGGACGAGCAGTACTTC. This gives the protein CASSLSTGVDEQYF.

The rearrangement joins TRBV5-1 to TRBJ1-1; 9 bases match TRBD1. The germline gives CDR1 SGHRS, CDR2 YFSETQ. The CDR3 is 17 residues long. With V trimmed by 0 bases and J by 1 base, 7 bases remained unmatched. The CDR3 DNA is TGCGCCAGCAGCTTGGGCTTACCGGGACAGGGGAACACTGAAGCTTTCTTT. Translated, it gives CASSLGLPGQGNTEAFF.

The V gene is TRBV15, the J gene TRBJ2-1, with 9 bases that match TRBD1. The CDR3 is made up of 15 amino acids. Germline V gene data show CDR1 as LNHNV and CDR2 as YYDKDF (reference sequence). Trimming at V came to 1 base and at J to 4 bases, leaving 2 bases not matched to a gene. CDR3 DNA: TGTGCCACCAGCAGAGTGGGACAGGGATACAATGAGCAGTTCTTC. It translates to CATSRVGQGYNEQFF.

This sequence joins TRBV11-2 and TRBJ1-1; a possible D gene is TRBD1 (5 bases). CDR1 is SGHAT and CDR2 is FQNNGV in the germline V gene. The CDR3 has 13 amino acids. Trimming removed 1 base from V and 7 bases from J, with 10 bases in between. CDR3 nucleotide sequence: TGTGCCAGCAGCTTAGGGGGGAAAGGTGAAGCTTTCTTT. Its protein is CASSLGGKGEAFF.

The rearrangement uses TRBV4-1 and TRBJ1-1; the D gene is possibly TRBD1 (5 bases). The V and J ends lost 0 bases and 5 bases respectively, with 16 bases between them. The CDR3 extends over 16 amino acids. The germline gives CDR1 MGHRA, CDR2 YSYEKL. The CDR3 reads CASSQEWVDTGTEAFF. The CDR3 nucleotides read TGCGCCAGCAGCCAAGAATGGGTGGACACTGGGACTGAAGCTTTCTTT.

V usage is TRBV13 and J usage is TRBJ2-2; 11 positions agree with TRBD1. Germline assignment: CDR1 PRHDT and CDR2 FYEKMQ (reference sequence). V gave up 4 bases and J gave up 6 bases; unmatched junction bases: 13. The CDR3 is 18 amino acids. The CDR3 reads CASSSRRDRGFASGELFF. DNA of the CDR3: TGTGCCAGCAGCTCCCGCCGGGACAGGGGGTTTGCGTCCGGGGAGCTGTTTTTT.

This sequence joins TRBV7-9 and TRBJ2-7, with unresolved D. The CDR3 runs to 13 residues. Trimming shortened V by 3 bases and J by 7 bases, and 13 bases separated the two germline ends. In germline, CDR1 is SEHNR, CDR2 FQNEAQ (reference sequence). The CDR3 sequence: CASSFIALSEQYF. DNA of the CDR3: TGTGCCAGCAGCTTCATCGCACTCTCGGAGCAGTACTTC.

This chain uses TRBV5-6 with TRBJ2-1; 11 bases match TRBD2. The CDR3 is 14 amino acids. In germline, CDR1 is SGHDT, CDR2 YYEEEE. After removal of 2 bases from V and 10 bases from J, the junction contained 5 bases not matched to a gene. The CDR3 DNA sequence: TGTGCCAGCAGCTTCGGGACTAGCGGTTTCGAGCAGTTCTTC. Its translation: CASSFGTSGFEQFF.

As to this clone: This specimen includes other DNA sequences encoding the same CDR3. The chain has TRBV5-1 and TRBJ1-1; TRBD1 might be the D (5 bases). Trimming removed 1 base at V and 3 bases at J, with 7 bases between. From germline, CDR1 is SGHRS and CDR2 YFSETQ. This CDR3 region has 13 residues. The CDR3 DNA reads as TGCGCCAGCAGCTTGACAGGATACACTGAAGCTTTCTTT. It encodes CASSLTGYTEAFF.

The gene calls are TRBV5-1 and TRBJ1-2; D is perhaps TRBD1 (5 bases). The CDR3 has 15 residues. The germline V and J ends were trimmed by 4 bases and 7 bases, with 20 bases remaining between them. CDR1 is SGHRS, CDR2 YFSETQ, per germline. The CDR3 is CASSPGRGEHAGYTF. The CDR3 DNA reads TGCGCCAGCAGCCCTGGACGAGGGGAGCATGCTGGCTACACCTTC. Looking up the rest from reference TRBV5-1 and TRBJ1-2 gives the full variable domain: KAGVTQTPRYLIKTRGQQVTLSCSPISGHRSVSWYQQTPGQGLQFLFEYFSETQRNKGNFPGRFSGRQFSNSRSEMNVSTLELGDSALYLCASSPGRGEHAGYTFGSGTRLTVV.

Comment on this clone: Other DNA variants within this sample encode the same CDR3. The J gene is TRBJ2-7, the V gene TRBV10-2; D remains ambiguous. This CDR3 is 12 amino acids long. From germline, CDR1 is WSHSY and CDR2 SAAADI. Trimming pared 3 bases from V and 0 bases from J, leaving 3 bases between. The CDR3 bases are TGCGCCAGCAGTGACTCCTCCTACGAGCAGTACTTC. The encoded protein is CASSDSSYEQYF.